Following are 17 T cell receptor beta chains from one sample sequenced in a study of T cell repertoires in cytomegalovirus infection. Using its own MiXCR run on the reads, TCRdb lists one record per CDR3 protein. The sample yields some 920,000 distinct CDR3 sequences, around 32% seen once. Their cognate antigens are unknown. The sequencing here drew on cultured CD8+ T cells from PBMCs, taken from culture after CMV antigen stimulation. These receptors were taken from a human donor in good health (CMV status not recorded). Some clones in this sample may be carry-over from other donors' samples.

As concerns this clonotype: This could be a read error, since a much larger clone is one nucleotide away. The chain joins TRBV15 to TRBJ2-2, with 10 positions matching TRBD1. V shed 5 bases, J shed 1 base, and the junction held 1 base outside the gene matches. The CDR3 is made up of 15 amino acids. The germline gives CDR1 LNHNV, CDR2 YYDKDF (reference sequence). The CDR3 here is CATSGDRGNTGELFF. The CDR3 coding sequence is TGTGCCACCAGCGGGGACAGGGGGAACACCGGGGAGCTGTTTTTT. Combining the CDR3 with reference TRBV15 and TRBJ2-2 gives the whole variable domain DAMVIQNPRYQVTQFGKPVTLSCSQTLNHNVMYWYQQKSSQAPKLLFHYYDKDFNNEADTPDNFQSRRPNTSFCFLDIRSPGLGDTAMYLCATSGDRGNTGELFFGEGSRLTVL.

The rearrangement links TRBV15 to TRBJ2-3; the D is unclear. Germline CDR1 LNHNV, CDR2 YYDKDF (reference sequence). The V gene lost 2 bases and the J gene lost 1 base, with 7 bases spanning the gap. The CDR3 consists of 14 residues. CDR3: CATSRPLRTDTQYF. In DNA form, the CDR3 reads TGTGCCACCAGCAGACCGCTCCGCACAGATACGCAGTATTTT.

This clonotype appeared many times. The chain's CDR3 is CASSFRRLRDRTGATNEKLFF. Here the CDR3 DNA reads TGTGCCAGCAGCTTTAGAAGATTGCGGGACAGGACGGGCGCAACTAATGAAAAACTGTTTTTT. The J gene is TRBJ1-4, the V gene TRBV7-2, with 8 bases that match TRBD1. Germline V gene lookup returns CDR1 SGHTA and CDR2 FQGNSA. V was clipped by 3 bases and J by 0 bases; unmatched bases: 18. The CDR3 has 21 residues.

This chain joins TRBV20-1 and TRBJ2-7; D may be TRBD2 (6 bases). Trimming removed 0 bases at V and 3 bases at J, with 15 bases between. This CDR3 is 15 amino acids long. Germline V gene data show CDR1 as DFQATT and CDR2 as SNEGSKA (reference sequence). CDR3 residues: CSARDLEGRDYEQYF. CDR3 DNA sequence: TGCAGTGCTAGAGACCTCGAGGGGCGGGACTACGAGCAGTACTTC.

This clonotype has a handful of counts. V gene TRBV7-9 combines with J gene TRBJ2-1, with 11 nucleotides matching TRBD2. CDR3 length equals 15 residues. Per germline, CDR1 SEHNR and CDR2 FQNEAQ (reference sequence). V dropped 5 bases and J dropped 7; count of bases not matched to a gene: 7. The CDR3 protein is CASSPPSGGTNEQFF. The CDR3 DNA reads TGTGCCAGCAGCCCACCTAGCGGGGGGACAAATGAGCAGTTCTTC.

This clonotype occurred a few times. V is TRBV20-1 and J is TRBJ1-6, with D maybe TRBD1 (5 bases). The CDR3 consists of 15 residues. V gave up 6 bases and J gave up 7 bases, with 19 bases separating them. CDR1 and CDR2 (germline): DFQATT, SNEGSKA (reference sequence). Written as DNA, the CDR3 is TGCAGTGCCCAAAGGACGGGGCGCCTCAATTCACCCCTCCACTTT. This codes for CSAQRTGRLNSPLHF.

The rearrangement joins TRBV6-6 to TRBJ2-5; maybe TRBD1 (8 bases). Germline CDR1 MNHNY, CDR2 SVGAGI (reference sequence). The ends were cut back, 6 bases at V and 5 bases at J, with 16 bases in the middle. This CDR3 contains 14 residues. Here the CDR3 reads CASRPDRGGETQYF. The CDR3, as DNA: TGTGCCAGCAGGCCAGACAGGGGAGGGGAGACCCAGTACTTC.

The chain joins TRBV29-1 to TRBJ2-5; D is perhaps TRBD1 (5 bases). The germline CDR1 and CDR2 sequences are SQVTM and ANQGSEA. The CDR3 totals 15 residues. V lost 7 bases and J lost 2, with 20 bases in between. CDR3 in amino acids: CSAYAGWTSQETQYF. As DNA, the CDR3 is TGCAGCGCCTACGCCGGGTGGACAAGTCAAGAGACCCAGTACTTC.

The table lists this clonotype with many counts. This chain joins TRBV7-9 and TRBJ1-6; D is uncertain. From germline, CDR1 is SEHNR and CDR2 FQNEAQ (reference sequence). CDR3 length equals 12 residues. V was cut by 5 bases and J by 14 bases, with 13 bases left in between. CDR3 sequence: CASSPSYESLHF. CDR3 DNA sequence: TGTGCCAGCAGCCCGTCCTACGAGTCCCTCCACTTT.

The chain carries TRBV7-6 and TRBJ2-3; TRBD2 matches at 13 bases. Per germline, CDR1 SGHVS and CDR2 FNYEAQ. V was clipped by 4 bases and J by 0 bases; unmatched bases: 16. The CDR3 is 21 amino acids. CDR3 in amino acids: CASSYARTSGGEPPSTDTQYF. The CDR3 DNA sequence: TGTGCCAGCAGCTACGCCCGGACTAGCGGGGGCGAGCCTCCTAGCACAGATACGCAGTATTTT.

This clonotype came up many times. V usage is TRBV12-3 or TRBV12-4 and J usage is TRBJ2-5; TRBD1 might be the D (6 bases). The CDR3 spans 14 residues. V was shortened by 5 bases and J by 1 base, with 11 bases between the two germline ends. In nucleotides, the CDR3 is TGTGCCAGCAGTCTCCGGGACATCCAAGAGACCCAGTACTTC. Amino acid sequence: CASSLRDIQETQYF.

V gene TRBV6-5 combines with J gene TRBJ2-2, with TRBD2 matching 7 bases. Trimming took 2 bases from V and 6 from J; bases not matched to a gene: 6. The CDR3 totals 15 residues. CDR1 and CDR2 from the germline V gene are MNHEY and SVGAGI. The CDR3 DNA is TGTGCCAGCAGTTACCTGGGAGGGAATCCCGGGGAGCTGTTTTTT. Protein: CASSYLGGNPGELFF.

This rearrangement joins TRBV7-8 to TRBJ2-2, with unresolved D. The CDR3 totals 15 residues. With 3 bases removed from V and 3 bases from J, the gap between germline ends came to 11 bases. Germline V gene data show CDR1 as SGHVS and CDR2 as FQNEAQ. DNA for the CDR3: TGTGCCAGCAGCTTCAGCCGGTCGGACACCGGGGAGCTGTTTTTT. This gives the protein CASSFSRSDTGELFF.

This chain uses TRBV19 with TRBJ1-1; D call uncertain. This CDR3 spans 14 amino acids. V lost 6 bases to trimming and J lost 0 bases, with 11 bases between them. Germline values: CDR1 LNHDA, CDR2 SQIVND (reference sequence). The CDR3 DNA follows: TGTGCCAGTAGCCCTAAACCGATGAACACTGAAGCTTTCTTT. Its protein product is CASSPKPMNTEAFF.

This clonotype was seen a few times. The chain employs TRBV6-1 and TRBJ2-2; D is undetermined. CDR3 length: 13 residues. V gave up 6 bases and J gave up 1 base, with 6 bases separating them. Germline values: CDR1 MNHNS, CDR2 SASEGT. Here the CDR3 DNA reads TGTGCCAGCAGCAACGTGAACACCGGGGAGCTGTTTTTT. This encodes CASSNVNTGELFF.

This clonotype was counted only a few times. The rearrangement links TRBV12-3 or TRBV12-4 to TRBJ2-1; perhaps D is TRBD1 or TRBD2 (5 bases each). There are 12 residues in the CDR3. V dropped 6 bases and J dropped 10 bases, with 13 bases sitting between them. CDR3 region: CASSRGRQEQFF. For the CDR3, the DNA is TGTGCCAGCAGCCGGGGACGTCAAGAGCAGTTCTTC.

V gene TRBV27 combines with J gene TRBJ2-5; D is unclear. Trimming removed 3 bases at V and 7 bases at J, with 6 bases between. Germline CDR1 reads MNHEY; CDR2 reads SMNVEV (reference sequence). The CDR3 has 11 amino acids. The CDR3: CASSFFGTQYF. The CDR3 DNA follows: TGTGCCAGCAGTTTTTTTGGGACCCAGTACTTC.